This T cell receptor (beta chain) originates from a study of regulatory T cells in long-lasting Graves disease. The time point denotes: newly diagnosed GD, antithyroid drugs for less than 3 months. Generation of the TCR library employed RNA extracted from PBMCs. The EDTA tubes were filled with roughly 10 milliliters of drawn peripheral blood. The sample holds many counts of this clonotype. Construction of the TCR beta libraries employed iRepertoire HTBI primers in conjunction with Arm-PCR of CDR3 regions. TCRdb processed the multiplex PCR reads anew with MiXCR; each CDR3 protein has one entry. The top ten hold more than 11% of the sample, which has around 250,000 distinct CDR3 sequences, 20% to 25% seen once. The receptor was derived from a female donor with Graves disease. The starting material was peripheral blood mononuclear cells (PBMCs), obtained at new diagnosis, from a patient treated with antithyroid drugs.

The CDR3 sequence: CASSPPPGSGPYNEQFF. The DNA for the CDR3 is TGTGCCAGCAGCCCCCCTCCGGGAAGCGGACCATACAATGAGCAGTTCTTC. V usage is TRBV12-3 or TRBV12-4 and J usage is TRBJ2-1; D perhaps matches TRBD2 (5 bases). This CDR3 is 17 amino acids long. Trimming pared 6 bases from V and 4 bases from J, leaving 22 bases between.